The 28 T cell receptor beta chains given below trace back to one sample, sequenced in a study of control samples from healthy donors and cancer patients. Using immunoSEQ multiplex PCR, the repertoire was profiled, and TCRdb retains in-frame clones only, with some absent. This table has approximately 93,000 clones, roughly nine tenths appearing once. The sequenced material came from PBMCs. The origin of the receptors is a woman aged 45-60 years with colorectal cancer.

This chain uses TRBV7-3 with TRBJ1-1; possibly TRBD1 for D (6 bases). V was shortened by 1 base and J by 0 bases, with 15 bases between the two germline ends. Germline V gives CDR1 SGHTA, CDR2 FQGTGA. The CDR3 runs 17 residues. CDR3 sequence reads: CASSLRAGAEMNTEAFF. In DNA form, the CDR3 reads TGTGCCAGCAGCTTAAGGGCAGGGGCGGAGATGAACACTGAAGCTTTCTTT.

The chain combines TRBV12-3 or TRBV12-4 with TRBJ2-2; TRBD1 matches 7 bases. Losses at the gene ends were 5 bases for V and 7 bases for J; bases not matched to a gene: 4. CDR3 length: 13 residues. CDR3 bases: TGTGCCAGCAGTATAGGGACAGTCGGGGAGCTGTTTTTT. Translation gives CASSIGTVGELFF.

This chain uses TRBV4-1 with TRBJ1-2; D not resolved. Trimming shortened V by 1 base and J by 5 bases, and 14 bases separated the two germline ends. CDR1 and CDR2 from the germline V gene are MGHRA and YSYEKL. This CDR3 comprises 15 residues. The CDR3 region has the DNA TGCGCCAGCAGCCAAGTGCAGGCGATTGAGTATGGCTACACCTTC. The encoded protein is CASSQVQAIEYGYTF.

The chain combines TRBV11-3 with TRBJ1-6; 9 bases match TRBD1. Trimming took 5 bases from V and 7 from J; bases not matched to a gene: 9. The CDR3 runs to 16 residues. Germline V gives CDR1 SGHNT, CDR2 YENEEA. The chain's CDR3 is CASSLPTGGPNSPLHF. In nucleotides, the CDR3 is TGTGCCAGCAGCCTCCCGACAGGGGGACCGAATTCACCCCTCCACTTT.

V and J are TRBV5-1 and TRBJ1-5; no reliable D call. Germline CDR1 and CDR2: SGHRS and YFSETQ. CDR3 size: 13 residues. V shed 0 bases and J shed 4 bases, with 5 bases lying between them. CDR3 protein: CASSLAENQPQHF. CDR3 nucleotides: TGCGCCAGCAGCTTGGCCGAGAATCAGCCCCAGCATTTT.

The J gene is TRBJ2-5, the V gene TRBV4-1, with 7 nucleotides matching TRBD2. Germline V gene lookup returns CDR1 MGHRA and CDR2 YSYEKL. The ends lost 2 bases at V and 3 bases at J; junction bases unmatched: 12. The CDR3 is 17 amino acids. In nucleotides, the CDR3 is TGCGCCAGCAGCCAAATAAAGCTAGCGGCGGGCAAAGAGACCCAGTACTTC. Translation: CASSQIKLAAGKETQYF.

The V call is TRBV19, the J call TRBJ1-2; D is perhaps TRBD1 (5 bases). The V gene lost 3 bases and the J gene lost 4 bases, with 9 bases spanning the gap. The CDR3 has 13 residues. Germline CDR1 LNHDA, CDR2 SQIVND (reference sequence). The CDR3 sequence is CASSIDSFYGYTF. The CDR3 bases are TGTGCCAGTAGTATTGACAGCTTCTATGGCTACACCTTC.

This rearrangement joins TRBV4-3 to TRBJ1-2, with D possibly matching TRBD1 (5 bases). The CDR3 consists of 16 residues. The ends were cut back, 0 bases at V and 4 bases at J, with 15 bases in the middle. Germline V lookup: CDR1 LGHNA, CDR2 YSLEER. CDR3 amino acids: CASSQEISRGPYGYTF. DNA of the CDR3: TGCGCCAGCAGCCAAGAAATTTCGCGGGGCCCCTATGGCTACACCTTC.

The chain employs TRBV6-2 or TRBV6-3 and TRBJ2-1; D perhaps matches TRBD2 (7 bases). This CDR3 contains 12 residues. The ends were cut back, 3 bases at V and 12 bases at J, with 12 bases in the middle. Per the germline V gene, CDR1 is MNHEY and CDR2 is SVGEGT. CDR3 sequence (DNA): TGTGCCAGCAGTTATGAGGGGGGGCGGCAGTTCTTC. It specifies CASSYEGGRQFF.

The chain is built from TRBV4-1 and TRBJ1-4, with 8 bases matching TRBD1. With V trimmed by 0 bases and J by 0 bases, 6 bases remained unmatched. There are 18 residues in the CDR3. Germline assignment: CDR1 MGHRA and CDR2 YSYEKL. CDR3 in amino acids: CASSQDRTGRSTNEKLFF. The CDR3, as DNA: TGCGCCAGCAGCCAAGATAGGACAGGGAGGTCAACTAATGAAAAACTGTTTTTT.

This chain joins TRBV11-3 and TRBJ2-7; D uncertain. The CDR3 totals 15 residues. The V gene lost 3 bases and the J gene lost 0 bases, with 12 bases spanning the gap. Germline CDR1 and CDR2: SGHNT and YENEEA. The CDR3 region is CASSFAFLRSYEQYV. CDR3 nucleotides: TGTGCCAGCAGCTTTGCCTTCCTCCGCTCCTACGAGCAGTACGTC.

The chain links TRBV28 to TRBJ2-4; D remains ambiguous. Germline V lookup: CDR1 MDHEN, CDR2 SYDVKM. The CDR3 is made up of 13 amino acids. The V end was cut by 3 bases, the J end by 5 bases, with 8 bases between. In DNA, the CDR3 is TGTGCCAGCAGTTTTCAAGGCCAAAACATTCAGTACTTC. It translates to CASSFQGQNIQYF. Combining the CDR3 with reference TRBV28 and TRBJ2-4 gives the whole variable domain DVKVTQSSRYLVKRTGEKVFLECVQDMDHENMFWYRQDPGLGLRLIYFSYDVKMKEKGDIPEGYSVSREKKERFSLILESASTNQTSMYLCASSFQGQNIQYFGAGTRLSVL.

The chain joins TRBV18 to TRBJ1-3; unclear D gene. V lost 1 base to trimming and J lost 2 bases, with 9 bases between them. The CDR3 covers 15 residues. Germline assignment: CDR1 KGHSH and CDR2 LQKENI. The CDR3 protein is CASSPQADPGNTIYF. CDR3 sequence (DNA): TGTGCCAGCTCACCACAGGCGGATCCTGGAAACACCATATATTTT.

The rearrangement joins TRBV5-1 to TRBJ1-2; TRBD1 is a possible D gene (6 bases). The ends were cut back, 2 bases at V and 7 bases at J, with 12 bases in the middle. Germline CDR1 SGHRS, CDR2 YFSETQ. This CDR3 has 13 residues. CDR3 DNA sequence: TGCGCCAGCAGCTTAGCCGGGGGCTTTGGCTACACCTTC. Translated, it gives CASSLAGGFGYTF.

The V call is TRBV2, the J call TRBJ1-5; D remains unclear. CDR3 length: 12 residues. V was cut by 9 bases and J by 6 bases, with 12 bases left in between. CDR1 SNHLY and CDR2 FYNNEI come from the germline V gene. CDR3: CASGAKGQPQHF. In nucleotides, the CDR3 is TGTGCCAGTGGAGCAAAGGGTCAGCCCCAGCATTTT. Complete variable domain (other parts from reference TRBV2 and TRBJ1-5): EPEVTQTPSHQVTQMGQEVILRCVPISNHLYFYWYRQILGQKVEFLVSFYNNEISEKSEIFDDQFSVERPDGSNFTLKIRSTKLEDSAMYFCASGAKGQPQHFGDGTRLSIL.

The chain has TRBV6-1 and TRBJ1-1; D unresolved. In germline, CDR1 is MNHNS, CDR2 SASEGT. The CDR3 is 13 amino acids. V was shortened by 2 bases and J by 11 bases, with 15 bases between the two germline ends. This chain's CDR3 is CASSETSSEGAFF. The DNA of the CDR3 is TGTGCCAGCAGTGAAACTTCCTCAGAGGGCGCTTTCTTT.

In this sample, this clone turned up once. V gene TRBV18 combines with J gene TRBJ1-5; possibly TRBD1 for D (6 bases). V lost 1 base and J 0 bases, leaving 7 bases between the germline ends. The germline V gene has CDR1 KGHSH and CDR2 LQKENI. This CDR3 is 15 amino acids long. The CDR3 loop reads CASSPRTDSNQPQHF. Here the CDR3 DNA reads TGTGCCAGCTCACCACGGACAGATAGCAATCAGCCCCAGCATTTT.

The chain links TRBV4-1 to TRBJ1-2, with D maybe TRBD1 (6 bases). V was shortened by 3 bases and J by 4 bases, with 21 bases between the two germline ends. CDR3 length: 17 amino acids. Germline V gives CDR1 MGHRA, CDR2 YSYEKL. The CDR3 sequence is CASSQILGAQGTYGYTF. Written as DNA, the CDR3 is TGCGCCAGCAGCCAGATATTGGGGGCCCAGGGGACCTATGGCTACACCTTC.

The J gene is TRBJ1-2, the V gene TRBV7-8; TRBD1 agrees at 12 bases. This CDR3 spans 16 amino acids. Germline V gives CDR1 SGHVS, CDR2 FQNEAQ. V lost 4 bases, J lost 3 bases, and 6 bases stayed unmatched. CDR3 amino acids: CASSSGTGGSYYGYTF. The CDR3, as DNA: TGTGCCAGCAGCTCCGGGACAGGGGGCAGTTACTATGGCTACACCTTC.

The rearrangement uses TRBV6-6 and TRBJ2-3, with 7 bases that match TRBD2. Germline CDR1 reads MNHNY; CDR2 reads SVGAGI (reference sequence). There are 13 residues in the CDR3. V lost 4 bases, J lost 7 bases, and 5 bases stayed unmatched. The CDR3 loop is CASSWGGMNTQYF. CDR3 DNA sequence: TGTGCCAGCAGTTGGGGGGGTATGAATACGCAGTATTTT.

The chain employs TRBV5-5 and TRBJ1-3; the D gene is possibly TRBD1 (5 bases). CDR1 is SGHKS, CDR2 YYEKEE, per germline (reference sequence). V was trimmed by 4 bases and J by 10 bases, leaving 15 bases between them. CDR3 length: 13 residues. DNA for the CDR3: TGTGCCAGCAGCCTGATGGGGGAAAAGACCATATATTTT. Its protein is CASSLMGEKTIYF.

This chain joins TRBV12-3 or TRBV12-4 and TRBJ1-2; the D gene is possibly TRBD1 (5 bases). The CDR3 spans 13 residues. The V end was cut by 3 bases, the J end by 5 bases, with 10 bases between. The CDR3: CASSLGRDYGYTF. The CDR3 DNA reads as TGTGCCAGCAGTTTGGGCAGGGATTATGGCTACACCTTC.

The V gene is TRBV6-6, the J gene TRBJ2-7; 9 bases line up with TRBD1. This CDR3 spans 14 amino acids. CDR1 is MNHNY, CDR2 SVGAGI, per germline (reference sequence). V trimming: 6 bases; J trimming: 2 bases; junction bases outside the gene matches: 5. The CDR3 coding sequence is TGTGCCAGCAGGGGACAGGGCGGGCCCTACGAGCAGTACGTC. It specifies CASRGQGGPYEQYV.

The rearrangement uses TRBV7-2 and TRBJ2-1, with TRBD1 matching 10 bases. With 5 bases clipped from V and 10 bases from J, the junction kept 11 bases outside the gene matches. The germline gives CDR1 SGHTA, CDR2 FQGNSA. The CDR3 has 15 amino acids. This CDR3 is CASSKRQGASPEQFF. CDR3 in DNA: TGTGCCAGCAGCAAGCGACAGGGGGCCTCTCCGGAGCAGTTCTTC.

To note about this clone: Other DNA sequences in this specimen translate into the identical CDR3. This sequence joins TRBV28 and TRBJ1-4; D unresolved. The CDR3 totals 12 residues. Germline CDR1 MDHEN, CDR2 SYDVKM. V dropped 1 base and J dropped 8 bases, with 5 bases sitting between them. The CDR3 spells CASSLLGEKLFF. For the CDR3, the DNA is TGTGCCAGCAGTTTATTGGGCGAAAAACTGTTTTTT.

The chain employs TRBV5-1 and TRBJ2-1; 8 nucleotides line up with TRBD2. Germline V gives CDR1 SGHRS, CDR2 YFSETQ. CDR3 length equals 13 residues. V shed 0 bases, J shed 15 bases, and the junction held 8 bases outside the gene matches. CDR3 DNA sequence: TGCGCCAGCAGCTTGGATGGCGGGGGGCGTCTGTTCTTC. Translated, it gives CASSLDGGGRLFF. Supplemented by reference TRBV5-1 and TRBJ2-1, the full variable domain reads KAGVTQTPRYLIKTRGQQVTLSCSPISGHRSVSWYQQTPGQGLQFLFEYFSETQRNKGNFPGRFSGRQFSNSRSEMNVSTLELGDSALYLCASSLDGGGRLFFGPGTRLTVL.

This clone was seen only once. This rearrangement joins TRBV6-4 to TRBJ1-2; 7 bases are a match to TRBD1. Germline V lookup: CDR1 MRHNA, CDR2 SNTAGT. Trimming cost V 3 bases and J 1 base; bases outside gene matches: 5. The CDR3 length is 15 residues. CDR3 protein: CASSEQGGSNYGYTF. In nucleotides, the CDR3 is TGTGCCAGCAGTGAGCAAGGGGGCAGTAACTATGGCTACACCTTC.

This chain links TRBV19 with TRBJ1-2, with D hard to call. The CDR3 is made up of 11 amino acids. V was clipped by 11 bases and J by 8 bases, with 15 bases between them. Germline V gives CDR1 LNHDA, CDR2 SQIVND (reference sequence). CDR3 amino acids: CAGALFEGYTF. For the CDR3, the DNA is TGTGCCGGTGCGCTGTTCGAGGGCTACACCTTC.